The rows below give T cell receptor beta chains drawn from one sample of a study of T cells in narcolepsy. Assay: immunoSEQ multiplex PCR; the TCRdb copy retains only in-frame clones and omits some. Here the sample spans over 25,000 clones, 79% being singletons. The sequenced sample was memory (CD45RA-) CD4+ T cells from blood. The receptors stem from a human donor in good health. CDR3s include the opening cysteine and the closing phenylalanine or tryptophan. Each record gives: CDR3 length, V gene, clone size, J gene, D gene, CDR3 protein, CDR3 DNA. A D gene is named only where the DNA matches it firmly. The listing skips clone size in some rows; elsewhere it reads once, few, many or a size class.

>15|TRBV5-4|.|TRBJ1-2|TRBD1
CASSLPGQGGYGYTF
TGTGCCAGCAGCCTTCCCGGACAGGGAGGCTATGGCTACACCTTC
>15|TRBV11-3|.|TRBJ2-5|.
CASSLGGQGDGTQYF
TGTGCCAGCAGCTTAGGGGGGCAGGGCGACGGGACCCAGTACTTC
>15|TRBV7-9|.|TRBJ1-4|TRBD1
CASSPKGQVNEKLFF
TGTGCCAGCAGCCCCAAGGGACAGGTGAATGAAAAACTGTTTTTT
>13|TRBV7-9|few|TRBJ1-2|.
CASSWDTSPGYTF
TGTGCCAGCAGCTGGGACACTTCTCCGGGCTACACCTTC
>13|TRBV7-2|.|TRBJ2-4|.
CASSFKSESPKDF
TGTGCCAGCAGCTTTAAGAGTGAAAGCCCCAAGGACTTC
>16|TRBV9|few|TRBJ1-3|.
CASSPQAGHSGNTIYF
TGTGCCAGCAGCCCTCAAGCAGGACACTCTGGAAACACCATATATTTT
>14|TRBV7-9|.|TRBJ2-7|.
CASSPGHGTYEQYF
TGTGCCAGCAGCCCGGGTCACGGAACCTACGAGCAGTACTTC
>16|TRBV28|.|TRBJ2-1|TRBD2
CASSLFASGTYNEQFF
TGTGCCAGCAGTTTGTTCGCTAGCGGAACGTACAATGAGCAGTTCTTC
>13|TRBV18|.|TRBJ1-2|.
CASSEGSGYGYTF
TGTGCCAGCTCAGAGGGGAGCGGGTATGGCTACACCTTC
>13|TRBV6-5|.|TRBJ2-4|TRBD1
CASSRDREGIQYF
TGTGCCAGCAGTCGGGACAGGGAGGGCATTCAGTACTTC
>14|TRBV5-1|.|TRBJ1-1|TRBD1
CASSGGTGYTEAFF
TGCGCCAGCAGCGGAGGGACAGGGTACACTGAAGCTTTCTTT
>17|TRBV7-2|.|TRBJ2-5|TRBD2
CASSPGTSGGAGETQYF
TGTGCCAGCAGCCCCGGGACTAGCGGGGGGGCCGGAGAGACCCAGTACTTC
>14|TRBV7-3|.|TRBJ2-3|.
CASSFSGASDTQYF
TGTGCCAGCAGCTTCTCCGGGGCCTCAGATACGCAGTATTTT
>14|TRBV5-6|.|TRBJ2-1|.
CASSLVGHENEQFF
TGTGCCAGCAGCTTGGTGGGGCACGAAAATGAGCAGTTCTTC
>13|TRBV7-2|.|TRBJ1-2|TRBD1
CASSRDRSYGYTF
TGTGCCAGCAGCCGGGACAGAAGCTATGGCTACACCTTC
>16|TRBV18|.|TRBJ2-5|.
CASSPRTGRGLETQYF
TGTGCCAGCTCACCAAGGACAGGGCGGGGGTTGGAGACCCAGTACTTC
>17|TRBV28|.|TRBJ2-2|.
CASSLEVSPPDTGELFF
TGTGCCAGCAGTTTAGAGGTGAGCCCACCGGACACCGGGGAGCTGTTTTTT
>16|TRBV28|.|TRBJ2-3|.
CASSPLGASSTDTQYF
TGTGCCAGCAGCCCTCTTGGAGCTTCTAGCACAGATACGCAGTATTTT
>14|TRBV28|once|TRBJ1-4|.
CASSSTSGQPKLFF
TGTGCCAGCAGTTCGACCTCTGGACAGCCAAAACTGTTTTTT
>17|TRBV21-1|few|TRBJ1-5|.
CASSPRGARYSNQPQHF
TGTGCCAGCAGCCCACGCGGGGCAAGGTATAGCAATCAGCCCCAGCATTTT
>14|TRBV7-2|.|TRBJ2-3|.
CASSPGAGPDTQYF
TGTGCCAGCAGCCCAGGGGCGGGTCCTGATACGCAGTATTTT
>15|TRBV28|.|TRBJ2-7|TRBD1
CASSLTWQGAYEQYF
TGTGCCAGCAGCCTTACATGGCAGGGGGCGTACGAGCAGTACTTC
>12|TRBV5-5|medium-sized|TRBJ1-1|.
CASSLDGPEAFF
TGTGCCAGCAGCTTGGATGGCCCTGAAGCTTTCTTT
>14|TRBV7-3|.|TRBJ2-3|TRBD1
CASSPTGWADTQYF
TGTGCCAGCAGCCCGACAGGGTGGGCAGATACGCAGTATTTT
>15|TRBV7-9|.|TRBJ1-1|.
CASSLVLAPNTEAFF
TGTGCCAGCAGCTTAGTGCTAGCCCCGAACACTGAAGCTTTCTTT
>13|TRBV5-4|.|TRBJ1-3|.
CASRTETGNTIYF
TGTGCCAGCAGGACGGAGACTGGAAACACCATATATTTT
>16|TRBV7-2|.|TRBJ2-6|.
CASSYYGGSGANVLTF
TGTGCCAGCAGCTACTACGGTGGATCTGGGGCCAACGTCCTGACTTTC
>14|TRBV13|few|TRBJ2-5|.
CASSSLGLRETQYF
TGTGCCAGCAGCTCCCTAGGATTGAGGGAGACCCAGTACTTC
>17|TRBV13|.|TRBJ2-1|TRBD1
CASSVPSGTGRFYEQFF
TGTGCCAGCAGCGTGCCTTCCGGGACAGGGCGGTTTTATGAGCAGTTCTTC
>16|TRBV5-1|.|TRBJ2-5|TRBD2
CASRAGTSEYQETQYF
TGCGCCAGCAGGGCCGGGACTAGTGAGTACCAAGAGACCCAGTACTTC
>12|TRBV4-1|.|TRBJ2-1|.
CASSPGAGRQFF
TGCGCCAGCAGCCCTGGGGCCGGGAGGCAGTTCTTC
>13|TRBV7-2|.|TRBJ2-5|.
CASSLSRGETQYF
TGTGCCAGCAGCTTATCTAGGGGGGAGACCCAGTACTTC
>16|TRBV4-2|.|TRBJ2-5|.
CASSPGDGGGQETQYF
TGTGCCAGCAGCCCGGGTGACGGGGGAGGTCAAGAGACCCAGTACTTC
>14|TRBV18|few|TRBJ2-3|.
CASSPQRSTDTQYF
TGTGCCAGCTCACCACAAAGAAGCACAGATACGCAGTATTTT
>15|TRBV5-5|.|TRBJ1-5|TRBD1
CASSLSGTGRQPQHF
TGTGCCAGCAGCTTGAGCGGGACAGGGCGACAGCCCCAGCATTTT
>15|TRBV6-6|.|TRBJ1-6|.
CASSFKRTDNSPLHF
TGTGCCAGCAGTTTCAAGAGGACTGATAATTCACCCCTCCACTTT
>16|TRBV5-8|.|TRBJ1-1|TRBD1
CASSYRQGEGNTEAFF
TGTGCCAGCAGCTATAGACAGGGGGAAGGGAACACTGAAGCTTTCTTT